This T cell receptor beta chain was obtained from a study of T-cell reconstitution after alpha-beta-depleted transplantation in children. This clonotype was seen a handful of times. What it binds is not known. A library of TCRbeta sequences, prepared with unique molecular identifiers, was generated. TCRdb re-analysed the PCR reads in MiXCR, keeping a single row per CDR3 protein. The sample lists approximately 1,000,000 distinct CDR3 sequences, less than 30% seen once, with 28% in the top ten. General study results and limits: Alpha-beta T cells present about two months after transplant were reported to originate from several hundred expanded graft clones.

The sample here was PBMCs, mostly from graft donor cells, taken 360 days after TCRalphabeta/CD19-depleted stem cell transplant. The sequence came from a boy younger than two who had a stem cell transplant for SCID, so the T cells may come from the graft donor.

The DNA for the CDR3 is TGTGCCAGCAGCCCTAGAGGGGGCCAAGCAGGGCGTGGAAACACCATATATTTT. Protein product: CASSPRGGQAGRGNTIYF. The chain employs TRBV7-8 and TRBJ1-3, with TRBD1 matching over 7 bases. Trimming cost V 5 bases and J 3 bases; bases outside gene matches: 16. The length of the CDR3 is 18 residues. Germline CDR1 is SGHVS and CDR2 is FQNEAQ.